Listed below are T cell receptor beta chains from one sample, sequenced in a study of blood T cell repertoires in COVID-19. Clones were sequenced by immunoSEQ multiplex PCR, and TCRdb holds only the in-frame ones, with some missing. This table holds some 150,000 clones, over 75% found once. Sequencing input: peripheral blood. These receptors all stem from a woman in her fifties or sixties with COVID-19, enrolled during active disease. Each CDR3 is given with its conserved first and last residue. The D gene is left open where the match is weak. Some rows have no size entry. The others give once, few or many, or a class for an expanded clone.

v_call: TRBV30; j_call: TRBJ1-2; clone_size: .; d_call: TRBD1; cdr3_aa: CAWSRDRGSYGYTF; cdr3_nt: TGTGCCTGGAGTCGGGACAGGGGTAGCTATGGCTACACCTTC
v_call: TRBV24-1; j_call: TRBJ2-3; clone_size: .; d_call: TRBD1; cdr3_aa: CATSGGQGASTDTQYF; cdr3_nt: TGTGCCACCAGTGGCGGACAGGGGGCTAGCACAGATACGCAGTATTTT
v_call: TRBV19; j_call: TRBJ2-5; clone_size: .; d_call: .; cdr3_aa: CASSIARLEGLETQYF; cdr3_nt: TGTGCCAGTAGTATAGCGCGACTAGAAGGCCTCGAGACCCAGTACTTC
v_call: TRBV7-6; j_call: TRBJ2-5; clone_size: once; d_call: TRBD2; cdr3_aa: CASSQGTSGGAGETQYF; cdr3_nt: TGTGCCAGCAGCCAAGGGACTAGCGGGGGGGCCGGAGAGACCCAGTACTTC
v_call: TRBV3-1/TRBV3-2; j_call: TRBJ1-2; clone_size: once; d_call: .; cdr3_aa: CASSQENRADYGYTF; cdr3_nt: TGTGCCAGCAGCCAAGAGAACAGGGCGGACTATGGCTACACCTTC
v_call: TRBV19; j_call: TRBJ1-1; clone_size: .; d_call: .; cdr3_aa: CASSFQTLNTEAFF; cdr3_nt: TGTGCCAGTAGTTTCCAGACTCTGAACACTGAAGCTTTCTTT
v_call: TRBV5-1; j_call: TRBJ2-6; clone_size: .; d_call: .; cdr3_aa: CASSLYSSGANVLTF; cdr3_nt: TGCGCCAGCAGCTTGTATAGCTCTGGGGCCAACGTCCTGACTTTC
v_call: TRBV12-3/TRBV12-4; j_call: TRBJ1-1; clone_size: .; d_call: .; cdr3_aa: CASSIGVNTEAFF; cdr3_nt: TGTGCCAGCAGTATCGGGGTGAACACTGAAGCTTTCTTT
v_call: TRBV5-1; j_call: TRBJ2-5; clone_size: .; d_call: TRBD2; cdr3_aa: CASSLGGSGGSIYQETQYF; cdr3_nt: TGCGCCAGCAGCTTGGGTGGTAGCGGGGGGTCTATTTATCAAGAGACCCAGTACTTC
v_call: TRBV19; j_call: TRBJ2-2; clone_size: once; d_call: TRBD1; cdr3_aa: CASSTWDRVGGELFF; cdr3_nt: TGTGCCAGTAGTACCTGGGACAGGGTTGGCGGGGAGCTGTTTTTT
v_call: TRBV5-1; j_call: TRBJ2-3; clone_size: .; d_call: .; cdr3_aa: CASSLSLVGDTQYF; cdr3_nt: TGCGCCAGCAGCTTGTCTCTAGTGGGAGATACGCAGTATTTT
v_call: TRBV23-1; j_call: TRBJ2-7; clone_size: once; d_call: TRBD2; cdr3_aa: CASSQGPGRGSYEQYF; cdr3_nt: TGCGCCAGCAGTCAGGGGCCCGGGAGGGGGTCCTACGAGCAGTACTTC
v_call: TRBV6-4; j_call: TRBJ2-1; clone_size: few; d_call: TRBD2; cdr3_aa: CASSDFSGEQFF; cdr3_nt: TGTGCCAGCAGTGACTTTAGCGGGGAGCAGTTCTTC
v_call: TRBV24-1; j_call: TRBJ1-1; clone_size: .; d_call: .; cdr3_aa: CATRSSGLNTEAFF; cdr3_nt: TGTGCCACCCGCAGTTCGGGGTTGAACACTGAAGCTTTCTTT
v_call: TRBV5-4; j_call: TRBJ2-5; clone_size: .; d_call: TRBD1; cdr3_aa: CASSSGQAQETQYF; cdr3_nt: TGTGCCAGCAGCTCCGGACAGGCCCAAGAGACCCAGTACTTC
v_call: TRBV29-1; j_call: TRBJ2-5; clone_size: .; d_call: .; cdr3_aa: CSVDGVDFQETQYF; cdr3_nt: TGCAGCGTTGACGGGGTGGATTTCCAAGAGACCCAGTACTTC